These 25 T cell receptor beta chains share one sample of origin, sequenced in a study of CD8 T cells in ankylosing spondylitis. MiXCR, applied by TCRdb to the 5' RACE reads, yields one record per CDR3 protein. Of some 130,000 distinct CDR3 sequences in the sample, approximately 9.2% were seen once. Sequenced input: synovial fluid, either unsorted or a sorted T cell fraction (not recorded which). The receptors derive from a male donor with ankylosing spondylitis.

In its sample, this clonotype was seen many times. The chain employs TRBV9 and TRBJ2-7; TRBD1 aligns across 8 bases. The CDR3 contains 16 residues. The V gene's germline CDR1 is SGDLS and CDR2 YYNGEE. With 0 bases clipped from V and 1 base from J, the junction kept 6 bases outside the gene matches. CDR3 residues: CASSVDPRTGSYEQYF. The CDR3 coding sequence is TGTGCCAGCAGCGTAGACCCCAGGACAGGGTCCTACGAGCAGTACTTC.

There are many counts of this clonotype. The chain is built from TRBV25-1 and TRBJ2-2, with D possibly TRBD2 on 6 matching bases. The germline CDR1 and CDR2 sequences are MGHDK and SYGVNS. CDR3 size: 14 residues. Trimming removed 2 bases from V and 5 bases from J, with 9 bases in between. The CDR3: CASSETSWTGELFF. In nucleotides, the CDR3 is TGTGCCAGCAGTGAAACTAGCTGGACCGGGGAGCTGTTTTTT.

There are many counts of this clonotype. The chain has TRBV3-1 and TRBJ2-7; 7 nucleotides line up with TRBD2. Germline V CDR1 and CDR2: LGHDT, YNNKEL (reference sequence). This CDR3 contains 13 residues. J gave up 0 bases and V 8 bases, and 4 bases lay outside the gene matches. CDR3 in amino acids: CASRREGSYEQYF. The CDR3 DNA is TGTGCCAGCCGCAGGGAGGGCTCCTACGAGCAGTACTTC.

This clonotype was seen ten or more times. V usage is TRBV4-3 and J usage is TRBJ2-7, with TRBD2 identical over 7 bases. The CDR3 length is 14 residues. V was pared by 4 bases and J by 0 bases, with 3 bases of the junction left unmatched. Germline CDR1 reads LGHNA; CDR2 reads YSLEER. CDR3 nucleotide sequence: TGCGCCAGCAGCCCCCGGGACTACTCCTACGAGCAGTACTTC. Its protein is CASSPRDYSYEQYF.

The chain employs TRBV20-1 and TRBJ2-3; 8 nucleotides match TRBD2. The CDR3 has 16 residues. CDR1 is DFQATT and CDR2 is SNEGSKA in the germline V gene (reference sequence). J gave up 0 bases and V 5 bases, and 10 bases lay outside the gene matches. This CDR3 reads CSAVGYQRGSTDTQYF. The CDR3 DNA sequence: TGCAGTGCTGTGGGGTACCAGCGGGGGAGCACAGATACGCAGTATTTT.

This clonotype was counted at least ten times. The V gene is TRBV6-1, the J gene TRBJ2-7; no clear D. CDR3 length equals 12 residues. Trimming took off 2 bases at V and 6 bases at J, with 8 bases between the two ends. CDR1 is MNHNS and CDR2 is SASEGT in the germline V gene. The CDR3 protein is CASSEMGSEQYF. The DNA for the CDR3 is TGTGCCAGCAGTGAAATGGGTTCCGAGCAGTACTTC.

V is TRBV18 and J is TRBJ1-6; 7 bases fit TRBD1. The J segment lost 9 bases and the V segment lost 2 bases, leaving 4 bases of the junction unmatched. CDR1 and CDR2 (germline): KGHSH, LQKENI. The CDR3 consists of 14 residues. The CDR3 protein is CASSPAGDSSPLHF. The CDR3 DNA reads as TGTGCCAGCTCACCAGCAGGGGACAGTTCACCCCTCCACTTT.

This clonotype was recorded many times. The J gene is TRBJ1-4, the V gene TRBV7-9, with D maybe TRBD1 (5 bases). Germline V gene data show CDR1 as SEHNR and CDR2 as FQNEAQ (reference sequence). This CDR3 spans 16 amino acids. Trimming stripped 2 bases from V and 6 bases from J, with 16 bases between. CDR3 sequence: CASSLPLDSLDEKLFF. CDR3 DNA sequence: TGTGCCAGCAGCTTACCACTCGACAGTCTGGATGAAAAACTGTTTTTT. The whole variable domain, filled in from reference TRBV7-9 and TRBJ1-4, reads DTGVSQNPRHKITKRGQNVTFRCDPISEHNRLYWYRQTLGQGPEFLTYFQNEAQLEKSRLLSDRFSAERPKGSFSTLEIQRTEQGDSAMYLCASSLPLDSLDEKLFFGSGTQLSVL.

The table lists this clonotype with a few counts. The rearrangement uses TRBV29-1 and TRBJ1-2, with unresolved D. Trimming took 4 bases from V and 9 from J, leaving 18 bases between them. Germline CDR1 and CDR2: SQVTM and ANQGSEA. There are 13 residues in the CDR3. The CDR3 loop is CSVGAEAALRYTF. The CDR3 DNA reads as TGCAGCGTTGGGGCAGAAGCTGCGCTGCGCTACACCTTC.

This chain uses TRBV7-6 with TRBJ2-7, with a weak D call TRBD2 (5 bases). From germline, CDR1 is SGHVS and CDR2 FNYEAQ. The CDR3 totals 15 residues. V was shortened by 1 base and J by 0 bases, with 10 bases between the two germline ends. CDR3 amino acids: CASSLDRGISYEQYF. CDR3 bases: TGTGCCAGCAGCTTAGATCGGGGAATCTCCTACGAGCAGTACTTC.

This chain connects TRBV7-2 to TRBJ2-4; a possible D gene is TRBD2 (6 bases). The V gene lost 1 base and the J gene lost 9 bases, with 10 bases spanning the gap. The CDR3 has 13 residues. CDR1 SGHTA and CDR2 FQGNSA come from the germline V gene. The CDR3 DNA follows: TGTGCCAGCAGCTTAGACTGGCGGGGCATTCAGTACTTC. Amino acids: CASSLDWRGIQYF.

V gene TRBV20-1 combines with J gene TRBJ2-3; maybe TRBD2 (5 bases). Germline V CDR1 and CDR2: DFQATT, SNEGSKA (reference sequence). V lost 3 bases and J 2 bases, leaving 9 bases between the germline ends. The CDR3 extends over 13 amino acids. This chain's CDR3 is CSASGLLTDTQYF. For the CDR3, the DNA is TGCAGTGCTAGCGGACTCCTCACAGATACGCAGTATTTT.

In its sample, this clonotype was seen many times. This chain uses TRBV5-6 with TRBJ2-7; the D call may be TRBD1 or TRBD2 (5 bases each). The CDR3 is made up of 16 amino acids. V was pared by 3 bases and J by 0 bases, with 16 bases between. From germline, CDR1 is SGHDT and CDR2 YYEEEE. The CDR3 here is CASSWGSAVSSYEQYF. The DNA for the CDR3 is TGTGCCAGCAGCTGGGGGTCTGCGGTTAGCTCCTACGAGCAGTACTTC.

The chain employs TRBV7-2 and TRBJ2-6, with D hard to call. CDR1 and CDR2 (germline): SGHTA, FQGNSA. V shed 2 bases and J shed 4 bases, with 12 bases lying between them. CDR3 length: 16 residues. CDR3 sequence reads: CASSLMSNPGANVLTF. The CDR3 region has the DNA TGTGCCAGCAGCTTAATGTCCAACCCCGGGGCCAACGTCCTGACTTTC.

This chain joins TRBV14 and TRBJ1-1, with D uncertain. CDR1 and CDR2 from the germline V gene are SGHDN and FVKESK. The CDR3 is 15 residues long. Trimming pared 2 bases from V and 5 bases from J, leaving 15 bases between. This CDR3 reads CASSQFRRDRTEAFF. The CDR3 bases are TGTGCCAGCAGCCAATTTAGGCGCGATAGGACTGAAGCTTTCTTT. Drawing the rest from reference TRBV14 and TRBJ1-1, the complete variable domain is EAGVTQFPSHSVIEKGQTVTLRCDPISGHDNLYWYRRVMGKEIKFLLHFVKESKQDESGMPNNRFLAERTGGTYSTLKVQPAELEDSGVYFCASSQFRRDRTEAFFGQGTRLTVV.

This clonotype was seen many times. CDR3 sequence: CASSPETGDGYTF. CDR3 in DNA: TGTGCCAGCTCACCTGAGACAGGGGATGGCTACACCTTC. The chain employs TRBV18 and TRBJ1-2; 8 bases fit TRBD1. V lost 3 bases to trimming and J lost 6 bases; unmatched junction nucleotides: 3. CDR3 length equals 13 residues. CDR1 is KGHSH, CDR2 LQKENI, per germline.

The rearrangement links TRBV10-3 to TRBJ2-1; TRBD2 matches at 7 bases. Germline-derived CDR1 and CDR2 are ENHRY and SYGVKD. The CDR3 covers 15 residues. With V trimmed by 3 bases and J by 6 bases, 8 bases remained unmatched. The CDR3 here is CAISEGAGRGNEQFF. The CDR3 region has the DNA TGTGCCATCAGTGAAGGAGCGGGGAGAGGCAATGAGCAGTTCTTC.

The chain links TRBV20-1 to TRBJ1-4; 8 nucleotides match TRBD1. The CDR3 has 13 residues. The germline V gene has CDR1 DFQATT and CDR2 SNEGSKA (reference sequence). V lost 4 bases to trimming and J lost 8 bases; unmatched junction nucleotides: 6. The CDR3 sequence: CSATSGGTEKLFF. The DNA of the CDR3 is TGCAGTGCTACTTCAGGGGGCACGGAAAAACTGTTTTTT.

The V gene is TRBV20-1, the J gene TRBJ1-4, with 9 bases fitting TRBD1. The CDR3 is made up of 14 amino acids. CDR1 and CDR2 (germline): DFQATT, SNEGSKA (reference sequence). Trimming cost V 6 bases and J 6 bases; bases outside gene matches: 8. The CDR3 spells CSADRTGAHEKLFF. The CDR3 coding sequence is TGCAGTGCCGATCGGACAGGGGCACATGAAAAACTGTTTTTT.

This clonotype appeared many times. The CDR3 loop is CASSFLGQDNQPQHF. The CDR3 DNA follows: TGTGCCAGCAGCTTTCTGGGACAGGACAATCAGCCCCAGCATTTT. This rearrangement joins TRBV7-8 to TRBJ1-5; 8 positions match TRBD1. This CDR3 has 15 amino acids. With V trimmed by 3 bases and J by 3 bases, 4 bases remained unmatched. Germline CDR1 reads SGHVS; CDR2 reads FQNEAQ.

Only a few counts were recorded for this clonotype. The chain is built from TRBV20-1 and TRBJ2-1; D is unclear. This CDR3 is 12 amino acids long. From germline, CDR1 is DFQATT and CDR2 SNEGSKA (reference sequence). V was trimmed by 0 bases and J by 6 bases, leaving 6 bases between them. CDR3 nucleotide sequence: TGCAGTGCTAGAGAGCGGCCCAATGAGCAGTTCTTC. It is translated as CSARERPNEQFF.

The table lists this clonotype with many counts. The chain employs TRBV7-2 and TRBJ1-2; perhaps TRBD1 as D (5 bases). Germline assignment: CDR1 SGHTA and CDR2 FQGNSA. Trimming took off 1 base at V and 4 bases at J, with 13 bases between the two ends. This CDR3 comprises 15 residues. In DNA form, the CDR3 reads TGTGCCAGCAGCTTAGTCCAGGGTCTGGGCTATGGCTACACCTTC. The encoded protein is CASSLVQGLGYGYTF.

This clonotype was recorded many times. The chain links TRBV24-1 to TRBJ2-1; 9 bases are a match to TRBD1. This CDR3 spans 15 amino acids. With V trimmed by 2 bases and J by 5 bases, 3 bases remained unmatched. In germline, CDR1 is KGHDR, CDR2 SFDVKD. The CDR3 coding sequence is TGTGCCACCAGTGATTCCGGGACAGGGAACAATGAGCAGTTCTTC. Amino acids: CATSDSGTGNNEQFF.

This clonotype was found a few times. The DNA of the CDR3 is TGTGCCAGCAGCTTAGGGGGACAGCGGGCAGAGACCCAGTACTTC. It specifies CASSLGGQRAETQYF. The genes are TRBV11-2 and TRBJ2-5; possible D gene TRBD1, 7 bases. Per germline, CDR1 SGHAT and CDR2 FQNNGV. Deletions cut 1 base from V and 4 bases from J, with 13 bases between. The CDR3 sequence is 15 residues long.

V usage is TRBV20-1 and J usage is TRBJ2-7; D is undetermined. The CDR3 sequence is 13 residues long. V was clipped by 6 bases and J by 4 bases, with 16 bases between them. Germline assignment: CDR1 DFQATT and CDR2 SNEGSKA (reference sequence). The DNA for the CDR3 is TGCAGTGCCCTTGCCGAGAGCACATACGAGCAGTACTTC. Amino acid sequence: CSALAESTYEQYF.